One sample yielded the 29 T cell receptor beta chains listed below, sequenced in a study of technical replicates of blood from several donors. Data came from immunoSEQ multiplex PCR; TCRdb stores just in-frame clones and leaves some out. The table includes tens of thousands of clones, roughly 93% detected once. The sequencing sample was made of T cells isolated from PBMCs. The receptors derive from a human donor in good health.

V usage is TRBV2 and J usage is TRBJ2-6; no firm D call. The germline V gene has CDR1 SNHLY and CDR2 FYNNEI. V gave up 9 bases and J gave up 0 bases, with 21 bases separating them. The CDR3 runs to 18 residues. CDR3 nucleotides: TGTGCCAGACTCCCAATACCGTTTCTCTTCTCTGGGGCCAACGTCCTGACTTTC. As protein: CARLPIPFLFSGANVLTF.

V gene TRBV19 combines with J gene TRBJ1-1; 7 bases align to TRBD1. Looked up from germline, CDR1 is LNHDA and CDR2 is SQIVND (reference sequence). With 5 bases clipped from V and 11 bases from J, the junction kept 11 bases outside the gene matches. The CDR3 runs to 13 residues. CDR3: CASSADRRVWAFF. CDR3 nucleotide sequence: TGTGCCAGTAGTGCGGACAGGAGGGTTTGGGCTTTCTTT.

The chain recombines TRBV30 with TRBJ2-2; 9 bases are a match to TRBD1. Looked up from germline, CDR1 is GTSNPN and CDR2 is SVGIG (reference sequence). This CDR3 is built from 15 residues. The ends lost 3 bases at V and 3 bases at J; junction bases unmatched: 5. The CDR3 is CAWRLQGADTGELFF. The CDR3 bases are TGTGCCTGGAGATTACAGGGGGCCGACACCGGGGAGCTGTTTTTT.

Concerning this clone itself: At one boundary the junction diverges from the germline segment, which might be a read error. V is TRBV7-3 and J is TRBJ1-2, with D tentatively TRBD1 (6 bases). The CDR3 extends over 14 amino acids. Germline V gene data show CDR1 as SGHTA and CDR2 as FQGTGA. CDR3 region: CAGSSAGGLEGYTF. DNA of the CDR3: TGTGCCGGCAGCTCGGCGGGGGGCTTGGAGGGCTACACCTTC.

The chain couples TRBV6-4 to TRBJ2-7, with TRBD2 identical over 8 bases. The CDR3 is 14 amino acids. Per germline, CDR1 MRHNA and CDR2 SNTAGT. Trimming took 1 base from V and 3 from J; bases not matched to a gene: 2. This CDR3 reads CASSDLRGDYEQYF. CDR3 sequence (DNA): TGTGCCAGCAGTGACTTGCGGGGGGACTACGAGCAGTACTTC.

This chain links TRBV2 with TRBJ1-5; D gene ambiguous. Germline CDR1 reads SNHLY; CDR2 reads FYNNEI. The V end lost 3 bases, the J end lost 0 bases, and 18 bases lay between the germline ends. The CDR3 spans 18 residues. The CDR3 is CASSDGELKINSNQPQHF. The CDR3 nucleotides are TGTGCCAGCAGTGATGGTGAACTGAAAATTAATAGCAATCAGCCCCAGCATTTT.

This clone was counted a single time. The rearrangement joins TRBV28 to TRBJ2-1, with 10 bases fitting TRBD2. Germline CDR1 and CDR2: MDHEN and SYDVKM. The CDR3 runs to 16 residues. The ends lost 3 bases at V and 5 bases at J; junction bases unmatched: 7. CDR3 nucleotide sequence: TGTGCCAGCAGTTTTGCAGCGGGGGGGGAAGACAATGAGCAGTTCTTC. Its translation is CASSFAAGGEDNEQFF.

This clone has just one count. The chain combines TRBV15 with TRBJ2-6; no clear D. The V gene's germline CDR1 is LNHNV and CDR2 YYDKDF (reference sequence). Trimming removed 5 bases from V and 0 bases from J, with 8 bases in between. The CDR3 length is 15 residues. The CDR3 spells CATSRSGSGANVLTF. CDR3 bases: TGTGCCACCAGCCGATCGGGCTCTGGGGCCAACGTCCTGACTTTC.

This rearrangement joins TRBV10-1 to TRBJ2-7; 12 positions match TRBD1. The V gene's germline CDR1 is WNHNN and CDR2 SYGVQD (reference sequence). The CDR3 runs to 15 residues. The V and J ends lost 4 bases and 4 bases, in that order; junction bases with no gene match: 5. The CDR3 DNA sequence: TGCGCCAGCAGTGCGGGGACAGGGGGCCCTTACGAGCAGTACTTC. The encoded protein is CASSAGTGGPYEQYF.

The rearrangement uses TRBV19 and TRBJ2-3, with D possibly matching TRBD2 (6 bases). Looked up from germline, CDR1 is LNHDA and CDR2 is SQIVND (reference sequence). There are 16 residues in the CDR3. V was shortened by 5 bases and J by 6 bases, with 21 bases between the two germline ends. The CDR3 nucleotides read TGTGCCAGTAGTTCTGCTGGACACGCGGGATTCGATACGCAGTATTTT. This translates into CASSSAGHAGFDTQYF.

The CDR3 coding sequence is TGTGCCAGCCTAGGACTAGCGGGAGAGCAGTTCTTC. It yields the protein CASLGLAGEQFF. V and J are TRBV28 and TRBJ2-1; 12 bases are shared with TRBD2. V shed 8 bases and J 10 bases; nucleotides not matched to a gene: 3. The germline V gene encodes CDR1 MDHEN and CDR2 SYDVKM. The CDR3 is 12 amino acids. The whole variable domain, filled in from reference TRBV28 and TRBJ2-1, reads DVKVTQSSRYLVKRTGEKVFLECVQDMDHENMFWYRQDPGLGLRLIYFSYDVKMKEKGDIPEGYSVSREKKERFSLILESASTNQTSMYLCASLGLAGEQFFGPGTRLTVL.

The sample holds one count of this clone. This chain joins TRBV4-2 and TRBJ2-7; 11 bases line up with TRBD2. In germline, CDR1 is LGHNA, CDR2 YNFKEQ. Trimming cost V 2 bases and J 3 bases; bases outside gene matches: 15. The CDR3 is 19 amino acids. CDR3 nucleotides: TGTGCCAGCAGCCAACTTCGAGGGACTAGCGGCCCCAGTTACTACGAGCAGTACTTC. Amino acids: CASSQLRGTSGPSYYEQYF.

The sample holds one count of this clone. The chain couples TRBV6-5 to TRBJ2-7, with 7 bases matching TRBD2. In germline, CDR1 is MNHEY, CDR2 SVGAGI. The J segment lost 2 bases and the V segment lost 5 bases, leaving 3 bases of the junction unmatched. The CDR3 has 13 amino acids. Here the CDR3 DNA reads TGTGCCAGCAGTCAGGGACTAACCTACGAGCAGTACTTC. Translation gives CASSQGLTYEQYF.

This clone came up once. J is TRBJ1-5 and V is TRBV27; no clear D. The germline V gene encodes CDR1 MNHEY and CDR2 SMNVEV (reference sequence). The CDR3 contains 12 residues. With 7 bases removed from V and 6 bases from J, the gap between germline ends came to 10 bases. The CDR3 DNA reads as TGTGCCAGCACCCGTCCGGGTCAGCCCCAGCATTTT. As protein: CASTRPGQPQHF.

The CDR3 DNA sequence: TGTGCCATCAGTAGCGGGAGTCTAGAGGCCGGGGAGCTGTTTTTT. Its protein is CAISSGSLEAGELFF. The genes are TRBV10-3 and TRBJ2-2, with TRBD2 identical over 8 bases. Germline assignment: CDR1 ENHRY and CDR2 SYGVKD. This CDR3 has 15 amino acids. The V segment lost 5 bases and the J segment 6 bases; nucleotides outside the gene matches: 8.

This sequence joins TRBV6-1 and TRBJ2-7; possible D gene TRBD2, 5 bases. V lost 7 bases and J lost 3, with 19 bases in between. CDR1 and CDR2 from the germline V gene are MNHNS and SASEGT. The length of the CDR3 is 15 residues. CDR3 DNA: TGTGCCAGCATCCTCCATGAGGTTAGCGACTACGAGCAGTACTTC. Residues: CASILHEVSDYEQYF.

Here the CDR3 DNA reads TGTGCCAGCAGGACTAGCCTCGACAATGAGCAGTTCTTC. Its translation is CASRTSLDNEQFF. The gene calls are TRBV6-5 and TRBJ2-1; 7 nucleotides line up with TRBD2. The CDR3 sequence is 13 residues long. Germline values: CDR1 MNHEY, CDR2 SVGAGI. V dropped 6 bases and J dropped 5; count of bases not matched to a gene: 4.

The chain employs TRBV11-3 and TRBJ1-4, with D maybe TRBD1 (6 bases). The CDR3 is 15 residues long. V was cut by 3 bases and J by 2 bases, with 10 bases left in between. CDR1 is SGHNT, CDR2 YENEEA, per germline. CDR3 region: CASSFGGATNEKLFF. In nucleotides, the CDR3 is TGTGCCAGCAGCTTCGGGGGGGCCACTAATGAAAAACTGTTTTTT.

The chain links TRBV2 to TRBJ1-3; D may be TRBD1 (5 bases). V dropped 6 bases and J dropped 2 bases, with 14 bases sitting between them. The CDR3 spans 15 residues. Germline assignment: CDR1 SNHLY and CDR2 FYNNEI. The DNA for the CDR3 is TGTGCCAGCAGGGTGGGGTTACAGGCTGGAAACACCATATATTTT. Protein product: CASRVGLQAGNTIYF. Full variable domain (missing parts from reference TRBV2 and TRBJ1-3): EPEVTQTPSHQVTQMGQEVILRCVPISNHLYFYWYRQILGQKVEFLVSFYNNEISEKSEIFDDQFSVERPDGSNFTLKIRSTKLEDSAMYFCASRVGLQAGNTIYFGEGSWLTVV.

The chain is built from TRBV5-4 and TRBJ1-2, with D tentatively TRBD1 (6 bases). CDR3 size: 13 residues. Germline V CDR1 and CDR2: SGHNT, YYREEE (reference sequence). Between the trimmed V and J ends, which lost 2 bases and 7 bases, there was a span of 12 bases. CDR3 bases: TGTGCCAGCAGCTTTGGGGACATGGCTGGCTACACCTTC. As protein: CASSFGDMAGYTF.

The CDR3 loop reads CASSMLAGGDTQYF. The CDR3 region has the DNA TGTGCCAGCAGCATGCTAGCGGGGGGAGATACGCAGTATTTT. This chain joins TRBV7-2 and TRBJ2-3, with 11 bases identical to TRBD2. The CDR3 is 14 residues long. Germline CDR1 and CDR2: SGHTA and FQGNSA. V was pared by 5 bases and J by 5 bases, with 3 bases of the junction left unmatched.

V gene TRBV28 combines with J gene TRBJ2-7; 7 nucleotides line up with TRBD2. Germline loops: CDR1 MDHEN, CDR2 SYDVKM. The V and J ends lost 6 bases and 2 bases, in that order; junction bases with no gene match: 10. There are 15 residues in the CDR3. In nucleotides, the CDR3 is TGTGCCAGCAGAGATCCTAGCGGAGCTGCCTACGAGCAGTACTTC. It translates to CASRDPSGAAYEQYF.

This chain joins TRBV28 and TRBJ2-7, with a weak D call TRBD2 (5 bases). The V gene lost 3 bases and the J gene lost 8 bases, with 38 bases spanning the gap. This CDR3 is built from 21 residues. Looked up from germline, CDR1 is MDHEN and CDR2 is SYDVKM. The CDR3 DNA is TGTGCCAGCAGTTTCCCTGCCAAAGTGCCAGCAGTTTCCCTGCCCCGGGATAAGCAGTACTTC. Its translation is CASSFPAKVPAVSLPRDKQYF.

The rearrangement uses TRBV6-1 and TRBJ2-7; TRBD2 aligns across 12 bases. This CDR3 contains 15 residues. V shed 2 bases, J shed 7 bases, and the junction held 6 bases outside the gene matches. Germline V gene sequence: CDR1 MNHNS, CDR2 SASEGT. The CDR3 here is CASSERLAGANEQYF. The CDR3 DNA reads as TGTGCCAGCAGTGAACGACTAGCGGGAGCTAATGAGCAGTACTTC.

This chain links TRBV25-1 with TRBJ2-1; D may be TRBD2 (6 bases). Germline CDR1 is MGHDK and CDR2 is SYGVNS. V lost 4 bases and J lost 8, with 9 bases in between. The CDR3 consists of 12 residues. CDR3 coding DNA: TGTGCCAGCAGTGGGATAGCGGATGAGCAGTTCTTC. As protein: CASSGIADEQFF.

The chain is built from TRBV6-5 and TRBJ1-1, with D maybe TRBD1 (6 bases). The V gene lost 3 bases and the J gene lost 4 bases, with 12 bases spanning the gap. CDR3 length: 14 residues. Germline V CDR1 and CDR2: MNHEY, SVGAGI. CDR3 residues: CASSYQGFTTEAFF. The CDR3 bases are TGTGCCAGCAGTTATCAGGGGTTTACCACTGAAGCTTTCTTT.

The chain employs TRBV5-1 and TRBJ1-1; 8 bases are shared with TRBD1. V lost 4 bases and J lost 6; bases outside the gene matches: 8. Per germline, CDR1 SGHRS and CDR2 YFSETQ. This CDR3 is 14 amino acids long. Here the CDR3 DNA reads TGCGCCAGCAGCCCCGGGACAGGAACTCCTGAAGCTTTCTTT. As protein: CASSPGTGTPEAFF. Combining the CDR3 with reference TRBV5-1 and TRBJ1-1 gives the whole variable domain KAGVTQTPRYLIKTRGQQVTLSCSPISGHRSVSWYQQTPGQGLQFLFEYFSETQRNKGNFPGRFSGRQFSNSRSEMNVSTLELGDSALYLCASSPGTGTPEAFFGQGTRLTVV.

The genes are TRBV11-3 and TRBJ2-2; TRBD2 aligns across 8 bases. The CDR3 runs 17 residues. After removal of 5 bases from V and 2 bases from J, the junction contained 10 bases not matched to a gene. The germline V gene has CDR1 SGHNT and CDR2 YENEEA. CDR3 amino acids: CASSPLFGGANTGELFF. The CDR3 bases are TGTGCCAGCAGCCCTTTATTCGGGGGGGCCAACACCGGGGAGCTGTTTTTT.

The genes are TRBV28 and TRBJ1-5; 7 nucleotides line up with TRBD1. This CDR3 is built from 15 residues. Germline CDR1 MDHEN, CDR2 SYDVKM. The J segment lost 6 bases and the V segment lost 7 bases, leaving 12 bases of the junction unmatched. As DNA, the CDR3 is TGTGCCAGCACCGTGGCCCAGGGGGAAGCTCAGCCCCAGCATTTT. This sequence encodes CASTVAQGEAQPQHF.